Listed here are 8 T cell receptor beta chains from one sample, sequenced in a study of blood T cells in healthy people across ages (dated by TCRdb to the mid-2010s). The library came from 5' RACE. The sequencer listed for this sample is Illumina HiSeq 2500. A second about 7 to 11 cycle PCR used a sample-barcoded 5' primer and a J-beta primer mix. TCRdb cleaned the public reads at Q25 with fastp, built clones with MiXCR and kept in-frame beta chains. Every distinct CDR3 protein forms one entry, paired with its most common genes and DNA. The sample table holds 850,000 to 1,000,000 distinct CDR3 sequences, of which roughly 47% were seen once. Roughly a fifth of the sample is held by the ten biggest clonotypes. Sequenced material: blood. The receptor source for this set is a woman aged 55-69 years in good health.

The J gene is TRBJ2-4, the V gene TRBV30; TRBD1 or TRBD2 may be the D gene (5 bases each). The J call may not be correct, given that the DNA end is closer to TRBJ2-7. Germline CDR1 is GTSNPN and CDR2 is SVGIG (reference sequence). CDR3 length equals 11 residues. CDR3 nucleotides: TGTGCCTGGAGTCTGGGGGTCGAGCAGTACTTC. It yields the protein CAWSLGVEQYF.

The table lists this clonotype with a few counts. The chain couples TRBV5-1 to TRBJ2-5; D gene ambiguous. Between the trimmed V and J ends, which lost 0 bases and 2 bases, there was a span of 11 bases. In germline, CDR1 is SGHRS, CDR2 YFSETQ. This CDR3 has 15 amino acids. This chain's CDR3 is CASSLAAGVQETQYF. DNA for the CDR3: TGCGCCAGCAGCTTGGCGGCAGGAGTACAAGAGACCCAGTACTTC. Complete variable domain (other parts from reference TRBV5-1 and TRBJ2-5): KAGVTQTPRYLIKTRGQQVTLSCSPISGHRSVSWYQQTPGQGLQFLFEYFSETQRNKGNFPGRFSGRQFSNSRSEMNVSTLELGDSALYLCASSLAAGVQETQYFGPGTRLLVL.

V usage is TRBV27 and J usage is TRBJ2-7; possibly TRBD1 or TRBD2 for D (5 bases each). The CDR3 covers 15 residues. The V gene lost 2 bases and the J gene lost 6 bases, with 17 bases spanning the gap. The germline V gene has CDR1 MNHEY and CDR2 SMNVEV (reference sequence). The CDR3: CASSLRDLPGSEQYF. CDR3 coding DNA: TGTGCCAGCAGTTTAAGGGACCTCCCAGGTAGCGAGCAGTACTTC.

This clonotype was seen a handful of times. The CDR3 spells CAISDLGRGRMNTEAFF. The CDR3 DNA sequence: TGTGCCATCAGTGATCTGGGGCGCGGTAGGATGAACACTGAAGCTTTCTTT. This chain uses TRBV10-3 with TRBJ1-1, with a tentative D call TRBD1 (5 bases). The CDR3 loop spans 17 amino acids. The V end was cut by 3 bases, the J end by 0 bases, with 17 bases between. Germline V lookup: CDR1 ENHRY, CDR2 SYGVKD.

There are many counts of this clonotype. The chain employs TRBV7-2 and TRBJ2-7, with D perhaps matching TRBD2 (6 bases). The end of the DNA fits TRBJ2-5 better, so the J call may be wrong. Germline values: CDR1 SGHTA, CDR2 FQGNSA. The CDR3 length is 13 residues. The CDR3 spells CASSLRRGETQYF. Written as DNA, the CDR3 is TGTGCCAGCAGCTTAAGGAGGGGAGAGACCCAGTACTTC.

In nucleotides, the CDR3 is TGTGCCAGCAGAGTACTAGCGGGAGATCATTCCGAGCAGTACTTC. It codes for CASRVLAGDHSEQYF. The chain couples TRBV2 to TRBJ2-7; TRBD2 agrees at 11 bases. Germline-derived CDR1 and CDR2 are SNHLY and FYNNEI. The trim removed 6 bases at V and 6 bases at J, leaving 10 bases unmatched. This CDR3 region has 15 residues.

CDR3 region: CASSPTGVHNEQFF. The CDR3 DNA is TGTGCCAGCAGCCCTACAGGGGTCCACAATGAGCAGTTCTTC. V and J are TRBV7-2 and TRBJ2-1; 7 bases are a match to TRBD1. CDR1 SGHTA and CDR2 FQGNSA come from the germline V gene. The CDR3 spans 14 residues. The V segment lost 5 bases and the J segment 5 bases; nucleotides outside the gene matches: 6. The full variable domain, rest sourced from reference TRBV7-2 and TRBJ2-1, is GAGVSQSPSNKVTEKGKDVELRCDPISGHTALYWYRQSLGQGLEFLIYFQGNSAPDKSGLPSDRFSAERTGGSVSTLTIQRTQQEDSAVYLCASSPTGVHNEQFFGPGTRLTVL.

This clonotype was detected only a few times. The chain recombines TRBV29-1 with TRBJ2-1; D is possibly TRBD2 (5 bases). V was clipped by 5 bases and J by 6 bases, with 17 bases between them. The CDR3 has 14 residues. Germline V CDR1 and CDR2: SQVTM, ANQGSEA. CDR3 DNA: TGCAGCGTTACGATCCCCCCGGGATTCAATGAGCAGTTCTTC. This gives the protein CSVTIPPGFNEQFF.